The present entry profiles one T cell receptor (beta chain) with its context. There is no known antigen for this receptor. No per-base quality is available; no much larger clone lies one base away. Library preparation employed 5' RACE. Sequencing took place on a NextSeq 500. To correct for sequencing error and PCR bias, the TCR library protocol tagged individual cDNA molecules with unique molecular identifiers. Both TCR alpha and beta chains were sequenced, and tight co-correlation was observed between alpha and beta sequence abundances in each sample. Per the original workflow: Decombinator V4 was used to annotate the V gene, J gene and CDR3 of the TCR sequences. TCRs were defined as expanded if a significant change between any two time points was detected under a Poisson model with p below 0.0001. TCR abundances were normalised to the total number of TCRs sequenced per sample and expressed as counts per million. MAIT TCRs were defined by TRAV1-2 paired with TRAJ12, TRAJ20 or TRAJ33, and iNKT TCRs by TRAV10 paired with TRAJ18. VDJdb, accessed on 1 November 2021, was searched for TCRs annotated for CMV, EBV and SARS-CoV-2, and TCRs annotated for more than one antigen were excluded. TCRdb itself trimmed the public reads at Q25 with fastp, ran MiXCR and retained productive beta chains. CDR3 protein sequences are deduplicated, and each keeps its most common genes and DNA. The V and J calls shown here were made by TCRdb, not taken from the authors' results. In this sample the table shows 50,000 to 60,000 distinct CDR3 sequences, under 8.5% of which occur a single time. The ten biggest clones cover 5.8% of the sample.

This entry comes from a study of early T cells in non-severe SARS-CoV-2 infection (dated by TCRdb to the early 2020s). Regarding the study in general: Because TCR sequencing relied on bulk RNA taken from unsorted whole blood, pairing of alpha and beta chains was not possible.

V trim: 6 bases; J trim: 2 bases; unmatched bases: 8. The CDR3 goes from the cysteine to the phenylalanine over 14 residues. Of all the DNA, just the CDR3 is kept, 42 bases in frame from base 1. Reading the germline V gene gives CDR1 SQVTM and CDR2 ANQGSEA. The study was a case-control design nested within a healthcare worker cohort in London, UK, with weekly nasopharyngeal swab PCR tests and blood sampling. Between 23 and 31 March 2020, the week of the UK lockdown, healthcare workers were enrolled and then followed up weekly for as long as 16 weeks. Study-wide conclusions, independent of this receptor: Matching against VDJdb was skewed toward anti-spike CD8 responses, likely underestimated virus-specific expansions, and missed private and CD4 specificities.

The sequenced sample was whole blood, obtained at baseline. The receptor chain draws on TRBV29-1 and TRBJ2-3, and 7 junctional nucleotides match TRBD2. This receptor was taken from an adult who was a healthcare worker with PCR-confirmed SARS-CoV-2 infection or an uninfected control (not recorded which). The DNA sequence is as follows: TGCAGCGTGGGGTGGGCGGGGGACACAGATACGCAGTATTTT. This translates into CSVGWAGDTDTQYF.